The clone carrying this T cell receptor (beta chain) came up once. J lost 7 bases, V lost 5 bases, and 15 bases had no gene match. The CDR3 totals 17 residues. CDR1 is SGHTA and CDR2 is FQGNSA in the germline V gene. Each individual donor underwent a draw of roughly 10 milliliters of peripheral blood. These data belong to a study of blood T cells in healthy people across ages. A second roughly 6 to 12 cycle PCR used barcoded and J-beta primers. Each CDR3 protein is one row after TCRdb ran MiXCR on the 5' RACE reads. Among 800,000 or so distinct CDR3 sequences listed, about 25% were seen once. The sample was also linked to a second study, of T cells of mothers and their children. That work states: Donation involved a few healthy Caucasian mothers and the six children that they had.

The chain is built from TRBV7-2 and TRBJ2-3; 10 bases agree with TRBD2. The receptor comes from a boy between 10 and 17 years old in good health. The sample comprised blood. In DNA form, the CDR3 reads TGTGCCAGCAGCCCAGGTTCAGCGGGAGGGGGCTTAAATACGCAGTATTTT. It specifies CASSPGSAGGGLNTQYF. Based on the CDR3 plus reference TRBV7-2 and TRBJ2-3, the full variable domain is GAGVSQSPSNKVTEKGKDVELRCDPISGHTALYWYRQSLGQGLEFLIYFQGNSAPDKSGLPSDRFSAERTGGSVSTLTIQRTQQEDSAVYLCASSPGSAGGGLNTQYFGPGTRLTVL.